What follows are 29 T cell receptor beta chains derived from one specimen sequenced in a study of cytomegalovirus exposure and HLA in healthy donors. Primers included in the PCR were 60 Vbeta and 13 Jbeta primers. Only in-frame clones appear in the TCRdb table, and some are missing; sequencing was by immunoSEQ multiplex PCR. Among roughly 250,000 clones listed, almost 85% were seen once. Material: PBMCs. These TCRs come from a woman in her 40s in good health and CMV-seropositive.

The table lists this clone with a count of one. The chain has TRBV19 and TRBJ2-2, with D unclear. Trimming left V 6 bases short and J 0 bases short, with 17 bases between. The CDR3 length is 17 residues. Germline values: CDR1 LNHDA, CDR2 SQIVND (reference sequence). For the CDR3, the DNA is TGTGCCAGTAGCCTCGGGTGGCCAGCCTCGAACACCGGGGAGCTGTTTTTT. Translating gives CASSLGWPASNTGELFF.

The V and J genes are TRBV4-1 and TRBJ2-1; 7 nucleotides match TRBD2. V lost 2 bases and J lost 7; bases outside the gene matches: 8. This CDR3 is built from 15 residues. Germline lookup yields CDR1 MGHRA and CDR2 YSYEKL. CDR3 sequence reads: CASSQSRENLNEQFF. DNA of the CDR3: TGCGCCAGCAGCCAATCGCGGGAGAATCTGAATGAGCAGTTCTTC.

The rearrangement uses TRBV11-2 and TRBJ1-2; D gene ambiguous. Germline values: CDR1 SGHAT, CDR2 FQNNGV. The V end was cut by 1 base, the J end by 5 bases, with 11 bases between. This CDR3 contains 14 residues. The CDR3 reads CASSLGLGGYGYTF. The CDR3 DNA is TGTGCCAGCAGCTTAGGGTTGGGCGGGTATGGCTACACCTTC.

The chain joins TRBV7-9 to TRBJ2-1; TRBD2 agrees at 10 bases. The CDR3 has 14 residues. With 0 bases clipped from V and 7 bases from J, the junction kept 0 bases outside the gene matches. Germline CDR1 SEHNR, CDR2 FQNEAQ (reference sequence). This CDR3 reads CASSLAGLANEQFF. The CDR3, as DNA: TGTGCCAGCAGCTTAGCGGGACTAGCGAATGAGCAGTTCTTC.

In nucleotides, the CDR3 is TGTGCCAGCAGTGAAGGAGGGACTGCGTACAATGAGCAGTTCTTC. It yields the protein CASSEGGTAYNEQFF. V is TRBV6-1 and J is TRBJ2-1; D may be TRBD2 (6 bases). CDR1 and CDR2 (germline): MNHNS, SASEGT. The CDR3 is 15 residues long. V lost 1 base and J 4 bases, leaving 11 bases between the germline ends.

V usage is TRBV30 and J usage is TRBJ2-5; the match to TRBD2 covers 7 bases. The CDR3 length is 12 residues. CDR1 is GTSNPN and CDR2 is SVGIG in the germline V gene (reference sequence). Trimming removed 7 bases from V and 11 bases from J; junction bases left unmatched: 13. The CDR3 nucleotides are TGTGCCTCGGAGGGCGGGAGTGGTGAGCAGTACTTC. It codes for CASEGGSGEQYF.

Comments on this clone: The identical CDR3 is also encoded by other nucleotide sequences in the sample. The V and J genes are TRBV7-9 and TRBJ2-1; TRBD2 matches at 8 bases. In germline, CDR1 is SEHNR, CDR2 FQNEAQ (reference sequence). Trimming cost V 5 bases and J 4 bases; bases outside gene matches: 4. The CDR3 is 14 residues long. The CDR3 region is CASSPSGSYNEQFF. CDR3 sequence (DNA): TGTGCCAGCAGCCCGAGCGGGAGTTACAATGAGCAGTTCTTC.

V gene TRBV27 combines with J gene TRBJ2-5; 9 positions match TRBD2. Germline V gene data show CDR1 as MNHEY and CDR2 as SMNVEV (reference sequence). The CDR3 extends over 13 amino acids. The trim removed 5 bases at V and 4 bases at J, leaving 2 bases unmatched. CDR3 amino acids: CASSLSGRETQYF. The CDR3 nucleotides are TGTGCCAGCAGTCTTAGCGGGAGAGAGACCCAGTACTTC.

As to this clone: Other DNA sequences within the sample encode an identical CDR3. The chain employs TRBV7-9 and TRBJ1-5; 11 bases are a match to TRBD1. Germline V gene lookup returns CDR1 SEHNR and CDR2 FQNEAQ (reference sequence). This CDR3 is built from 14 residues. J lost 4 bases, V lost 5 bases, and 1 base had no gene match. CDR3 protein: CASSRDRGNQPQHF. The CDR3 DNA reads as TGTGCCAGCAGCCGGGACAGGGGGAATCAGCCCCAGCATTTT.

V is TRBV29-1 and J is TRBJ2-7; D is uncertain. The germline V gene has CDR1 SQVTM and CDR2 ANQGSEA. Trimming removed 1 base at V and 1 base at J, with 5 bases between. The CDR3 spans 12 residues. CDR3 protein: CSVEGSSYEQYF. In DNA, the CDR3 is TGCAGCGTTGAAGGTAGTTCCTACGAGCAGTACTTC.

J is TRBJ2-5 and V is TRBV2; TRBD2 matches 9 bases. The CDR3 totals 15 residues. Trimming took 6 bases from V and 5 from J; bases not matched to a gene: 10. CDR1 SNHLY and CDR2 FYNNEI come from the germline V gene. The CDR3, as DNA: TGTGCCAGCAGGGTCACTAGCGGGCCCCCTGAGACCCAGTACTTC. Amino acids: CASRVTSGPPETQYF.

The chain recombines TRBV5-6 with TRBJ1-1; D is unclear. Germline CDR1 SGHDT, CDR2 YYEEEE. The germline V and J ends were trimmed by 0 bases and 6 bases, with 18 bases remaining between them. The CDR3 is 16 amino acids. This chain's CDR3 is CASSLGGADFFAEAFF. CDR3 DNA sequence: TGTGCCAGCAGCTTGGGGGGAGCTGACTTTTTCGCTGAAGCTTTCTTT.

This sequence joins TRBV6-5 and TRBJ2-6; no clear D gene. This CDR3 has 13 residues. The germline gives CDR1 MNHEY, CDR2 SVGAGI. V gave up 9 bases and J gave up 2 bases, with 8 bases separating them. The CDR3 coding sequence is TGTGCCAGTCGGTTTCCTGGGGCCAACGTCCTGACTTTC. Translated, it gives CASRFPGANVLTF.

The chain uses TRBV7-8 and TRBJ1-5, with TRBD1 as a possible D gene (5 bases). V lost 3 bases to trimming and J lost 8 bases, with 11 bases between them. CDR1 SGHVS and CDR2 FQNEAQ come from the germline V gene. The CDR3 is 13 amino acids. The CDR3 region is CASSFGGVEPQHF. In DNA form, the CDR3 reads TGTGCCAGCAGCTTTGGAGGGGTGGAGCCCCAGCATTTT.

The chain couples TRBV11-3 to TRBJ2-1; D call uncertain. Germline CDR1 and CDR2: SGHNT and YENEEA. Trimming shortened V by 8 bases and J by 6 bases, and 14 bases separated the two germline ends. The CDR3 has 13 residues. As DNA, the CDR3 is TGTGCCAGCTCGCTTATGGCAGGCAATGAGCAGTTCTTC. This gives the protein CASSLMAGNEQFF. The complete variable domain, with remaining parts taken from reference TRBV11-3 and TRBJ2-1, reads EAGVVQSPRYKIIEKKQPVAFWCNPISGHNTLYWYLQNLGQGPELLIRYENEEAVDDSQLPKDRFSAERLKGVDSTLKIQPAELGDSAVYLCASSLMAGNEQFFGPGTRLTVL.

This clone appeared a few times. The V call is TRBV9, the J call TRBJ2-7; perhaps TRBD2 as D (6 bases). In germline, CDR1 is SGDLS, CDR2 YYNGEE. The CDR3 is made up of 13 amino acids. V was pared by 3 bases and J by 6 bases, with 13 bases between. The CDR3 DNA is TGTGCCAGCAGCGCACCGGGGGTGAGCGAGCAGTACTTC. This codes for CASSAPGVSEQYF.

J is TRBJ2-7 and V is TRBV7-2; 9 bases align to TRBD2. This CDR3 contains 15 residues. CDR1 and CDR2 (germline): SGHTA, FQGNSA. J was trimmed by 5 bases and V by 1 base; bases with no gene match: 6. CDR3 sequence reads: CASSLVAGGPDEQYF. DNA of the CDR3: TGTGCCAGCAGCTTAGTGGCGGGAGGGCCGGACGAGCAGTACTTC.

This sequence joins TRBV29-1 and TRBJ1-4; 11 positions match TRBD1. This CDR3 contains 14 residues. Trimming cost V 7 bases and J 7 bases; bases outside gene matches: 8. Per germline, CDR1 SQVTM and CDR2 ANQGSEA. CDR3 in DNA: TGCAGCGCTACAACCGGGACAGGGGGTGAAAAACTGTTTTTT. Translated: CSATTGTGGEKLFF.

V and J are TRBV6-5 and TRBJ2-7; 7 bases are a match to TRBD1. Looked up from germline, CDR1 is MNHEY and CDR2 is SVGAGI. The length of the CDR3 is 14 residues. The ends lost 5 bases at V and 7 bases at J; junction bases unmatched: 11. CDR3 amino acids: CASSLYETRGEQYF. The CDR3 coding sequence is TGTGCCAGCAGTCTCTACGAAACCAGGGGGGAGCAGTACTTC.

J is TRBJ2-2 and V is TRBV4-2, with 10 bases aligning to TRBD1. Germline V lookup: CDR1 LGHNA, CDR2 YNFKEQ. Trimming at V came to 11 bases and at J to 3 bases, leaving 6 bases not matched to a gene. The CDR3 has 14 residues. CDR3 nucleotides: TGTGCCGCCGGGACAGGGGATGACACCGGGGAGCTGTTTTTT. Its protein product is CAAGTGDDTGELFF.

CDR3 sequence (DNA): TGTGCCAGCAGCCCCACCGGGACAGTCCGTGAAGCTTTCTTT. Protein product: CASSPTGTVREAFF. This chain uses TRBV11-3 with TRBJ1-1, with TRBD1 matching 7 bases. CDR1 and CDR2 from the germline V gene are SGHNT and YENEEA. The CDR3 runs 14 residues. Trimming took 5 bases from V and 7 from J; bases not matched to a gene: 10. The whole variable domain, filled in from reference TRBV11-3 and TRBJ1-1, reads EAGVVQSPRYKIIEKKQPVAFWCNPISGHNTLYWYLQNLGQGPELLIRYENEEAVDDSQLPKDRFSAERLKGVDSTLKIQPAELGDSAVYLCASSPTGTVREAFFGQGTRLTVV.

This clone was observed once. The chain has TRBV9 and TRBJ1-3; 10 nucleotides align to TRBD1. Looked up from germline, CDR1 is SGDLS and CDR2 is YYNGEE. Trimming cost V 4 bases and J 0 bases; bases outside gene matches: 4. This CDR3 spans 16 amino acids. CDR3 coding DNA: TGTGCCAGCAGCCAGACAGGGGGCAACTCTGGAAACACCATATATTTT. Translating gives CASSQTGGNSGNTIYF.

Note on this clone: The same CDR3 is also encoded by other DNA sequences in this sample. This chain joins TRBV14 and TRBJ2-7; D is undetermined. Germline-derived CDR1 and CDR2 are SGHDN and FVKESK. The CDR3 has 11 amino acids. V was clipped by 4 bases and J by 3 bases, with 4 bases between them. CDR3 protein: CASSRSYEQYF. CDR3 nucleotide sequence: TGTGCCAGCAGCCGCAGCTACGAGCAGTACTTC.

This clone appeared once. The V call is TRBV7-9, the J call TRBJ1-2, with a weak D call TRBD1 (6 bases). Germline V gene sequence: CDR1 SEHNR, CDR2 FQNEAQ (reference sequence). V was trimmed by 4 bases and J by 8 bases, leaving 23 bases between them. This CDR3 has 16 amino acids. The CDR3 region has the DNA TGTGCCAGCAGCTCTAACCCCGGGCAGGGGAGTAAGGGCTACACCTTC. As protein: CASSSNPGQGSKGYTF.

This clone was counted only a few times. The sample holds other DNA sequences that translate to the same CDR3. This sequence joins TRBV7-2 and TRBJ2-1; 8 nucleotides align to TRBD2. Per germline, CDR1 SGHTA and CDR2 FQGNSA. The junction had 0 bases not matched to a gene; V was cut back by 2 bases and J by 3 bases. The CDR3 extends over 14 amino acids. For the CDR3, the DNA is TGTGCCAGCAGCTTAACTAGCGGCTACAATGAGCAGTTCTTC. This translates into CASSLTSGYNEQFF.

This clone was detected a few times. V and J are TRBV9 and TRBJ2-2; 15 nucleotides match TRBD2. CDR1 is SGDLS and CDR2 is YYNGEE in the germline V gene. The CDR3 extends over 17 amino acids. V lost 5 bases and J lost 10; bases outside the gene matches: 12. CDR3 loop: CASSFTQGTSGRKELFF. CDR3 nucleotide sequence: TGTGCCAGCAGTTTTACCCAAGGGACTAGCGGGAGGAAGGAGCTGTTTTTT. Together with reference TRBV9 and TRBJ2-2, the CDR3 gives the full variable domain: DSGVTQTPKHLITATGQRVTLRCSPRSGDLSVYWYQQSLDQGLQFLIQYYNGEERAKGNILERFSAQQFPDLHSELNLSSLELGDSALYFCASSFTQGTSGRKELFFGEGSRLTVL.

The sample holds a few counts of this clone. CDR3 DNA sequence: TGTGCCTGGATTGCGGGTTCCGGGGCCAACGTCCTGACTTTC. Translation gives CAWIAGSGANVLTF. V is TRBV30 and J is TRBJ2-6; possible D gene TRBD2, 5 bases. Germline V gives CDR1 GTSNPN, CDR2 SVGIG (reference sequence). V shed 4 bases and J shed 4 bases, with 11 bases lying between them. This CDR3 is built from 14 residues.

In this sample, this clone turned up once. CDR3 nucleotides: TGTGCCAGCAGCTTAAGGCTAGCGGGCATAAACATTCAGTACTTC. It codes for CASSLRLAGINIQYF. The chain employs TRBV11-3 and TRBJ2-4, with 8 positions matching TRBD2. The CDR3 extends over 15 amino acids. Germline V CDR1 and CDR2: SGHNT, YENEEA. The J segment lost 6 bases and the V segment lost 2 bases, leaving 6 bases of the junction unmatched.

For the CDR3, the DNA is TGTGCCAGCAGCTCCCGGCGGGGAGGCTACGAGCAGTACTTC. Its translation: CASSSRRGGYEQYF. The rearrangement joins TRBV6-1 to TRBJ2-5, with D perhaps TRBD2 (6 bases). The last part of the DNA fits TRBJ2-7 better; the J call may be wrong. The CDR3 is made up of 14 amino acids. Germline CDR1 is MNHNS and CDR2 is SASEGT.